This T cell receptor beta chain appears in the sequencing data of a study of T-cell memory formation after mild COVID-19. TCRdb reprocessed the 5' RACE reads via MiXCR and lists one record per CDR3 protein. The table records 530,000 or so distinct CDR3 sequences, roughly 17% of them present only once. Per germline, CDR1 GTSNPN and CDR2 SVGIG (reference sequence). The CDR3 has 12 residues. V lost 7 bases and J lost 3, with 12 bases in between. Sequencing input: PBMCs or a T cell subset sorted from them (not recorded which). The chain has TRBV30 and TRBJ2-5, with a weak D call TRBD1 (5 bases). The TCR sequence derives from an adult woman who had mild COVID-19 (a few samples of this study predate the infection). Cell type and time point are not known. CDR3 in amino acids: CALRQYKETQYF. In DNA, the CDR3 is TGTGCCTTGAGACAGTACAAAGAGACCCAGTACTTC.